This passage covers 9 T cell receptor beta chains from one sample sequenced in a study of shared clonotypes between healthy human individuals. Clones were read by immunoSEQ multiplex PCR, and TCRdb kept only the in-frame ones, dropping some. Here the sample spans 2,500,000 or so clones, under 95% being singletons. What was sequenced was naive CD4+ T cells from PBMCs. The subset denotes: CD45RA+ positively selected. The origin of the receptors is a man between 18 and 29 years old in good health. Some clones in this sample may be carry-over from other donors' samples.

The chain carries TRBV7-9 and TRBJ2-7, with unresolved D. The CDR3 runs to 13 residues. V lost 3 bases, J lost 2 bases, and 8 bases lay in between. Germline CDR1 SEHNR, CDR2 FQNEAQ (reference sequence). This chain's CDR3 is CASSFDGPYEQYF. The CDR3 DNA is TGTGCCAGCAGCTTTGATGGGCCCTACGAGCAGTACTTC.

The chain couples TRBV5-1 to TRBJ2-5; possible D gene TRBD1, 6 bases. The CDR3 has 15 amino acids. The germline CDR1 and CDR2 sequences are SGHRS and YFSETQ. V lost 0 bases to trimming and J lost 0 bases, with 9 bases between them. In nucleotides, the CDR3 is TGCGCCAGCAGCTTGGGAAGGGGGAACCAAGAGACCCAGTACTTC. Protein product: CASSLGRGNQETQYF. Variable domain in full (rest from reference TRBV5-1 and TRBJ2-5): KAGVTQTPRYLIKTRGQQVTLSCSPISGHRSVSWYQQTPGQGLQFLFEYFSETQRNKGNFPGRFSGRQFSNSRSEMNVSTLELGDSALYLCASSLGRGNQETQYFGPGTRLLVL.

The genes are TRBV5-1 and TRBJ2-3, with no clear D. The germline CDR1 and CDR2 sequences are SGHRS and YFSETQ. V was clipped by 3 bases and J by 1 base, with 18 bases between them. CDR3 length: 17 residues. CDR3 protein: CASSYNGLGWGTDTQYF. In DNA form, the CDR3 reads TGCGCCAGCAGCTACAACGGGCTGGGTTGGGGCACAGATACGCAGTATTTT.

Concerning this clone: This specimen includes other DNA sequences encoding the same CDR3. V gene TRBV28 combines with J gene TRBJ2-5; 7 nucleotides match TRBD2. In germline, CDR1 is MDHEN, CDR2 SYDVKM. After removal of 2 bases from V and 5 bases from J, the junction contained 2 bases not matched to a gene. CDR3 length equals 13 residues. The CDR3 protein is CASSLGGGETQYF. CDR3 DNA sequence: TGTGCCAGCAGTTTAGGGGGAGGGGAGACCCAGTACTTC.

This clone has only one observation. The rearrangement uses TRBV7-8 and TRBJ2-7, with a possible D match to TRBD2 (6 bases). Germline V gene data show CDR1 as SGHVS and CDR2 as FQNEAQ. The V gene lost 7 bases and the J gene lost 3 bases, with 13 bases spanning the gap. This CDR3 comprises 13 residues. In nucleotides, the CDR3 is TGTGCCAGCACCGCGGGACGGTTCTACGAGCAGTACTTC. As protein: CASTAGRFYEQYF.

This clone was found once. The chain has TRBV9 and TRBJ2-3, with a tentative D call TRBD2 (5 bases). Trimming removed 0 bases from V and 3 bases from J, with 14 bases in between. Germline V gene data show CDR1 as SGDLS and CDR2 as YYNGEE. The CDR3 consists of 16 residues. The CDR3 sequence: CASSVAPSPRTDTQYF. As DNA, the CDR3 is TGTGCCAGCAGCGTAGCGCCTAGCCCCCGGACAGATACGCAGTATTTT.

CDR3 bases: TGTGCCATCGGGACAGGGGGAGTGAACACTGAAGCTTTCTTT. Its protein product is CAIGTGGVNTEAFF. The chain combines TRBV10-3 with TRBJ1-1, with 11 bases matching TRBD1. There are 14 residues in the CDR3. Germline V gene data show CDR1 as ENHRY and CDR2 as SYGVKD. Losses at the gene ends were 8 bases for V and 0 bases for J; bases not matched to a gene: 2.

This clone occurred a few times. The chain couples TRBV14 to TRBJ2-1; 7 bases are shared with TRBD1. Germline V gene lookup returns CDR1 SGHDN and CDR2 FVKESK. V lost 0 bases to trimming and J lost 4 bases; unmatched junction nucleotides: 0. This CDR3 spans 14 amino acids. Written as DNA, the CDR3 is TGTGCCAGCAGCCAAGAGGGACAGTACAATGAGCAGTTCTTC. Translating gives CASSQEGQYNEQFF.

This chain connects TRBV11-2 to TRBJ1-2; D remains unclear. CDR3 length: 15 amino acids. Germline V gene sequence: CDR1 SGHAT, CDR2 FQNNGV. V lost 6 bases to trimming and J lost 0 bases, with 14 bases between them. CDR3: CASRFDRPANYGYTF. The CDR3, as DNA: TGTGCCAGCAGGTTTGACCGACCAGCTAACTATGGCTACACCTTC.